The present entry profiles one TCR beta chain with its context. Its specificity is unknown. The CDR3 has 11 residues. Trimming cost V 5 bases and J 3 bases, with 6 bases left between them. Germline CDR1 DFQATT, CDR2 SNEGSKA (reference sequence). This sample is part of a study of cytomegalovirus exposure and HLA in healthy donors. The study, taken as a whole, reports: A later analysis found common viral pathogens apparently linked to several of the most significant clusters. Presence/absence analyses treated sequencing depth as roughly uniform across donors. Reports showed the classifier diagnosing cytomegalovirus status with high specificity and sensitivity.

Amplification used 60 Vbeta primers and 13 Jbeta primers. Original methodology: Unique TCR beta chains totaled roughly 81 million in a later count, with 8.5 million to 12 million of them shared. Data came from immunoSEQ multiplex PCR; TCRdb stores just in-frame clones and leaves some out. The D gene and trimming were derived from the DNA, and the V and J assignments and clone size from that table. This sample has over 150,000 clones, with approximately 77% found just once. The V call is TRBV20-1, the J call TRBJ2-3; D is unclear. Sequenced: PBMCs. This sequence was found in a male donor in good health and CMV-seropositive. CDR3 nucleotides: TGCAGTGCTGAGGAGACAGATACGCAGTATTTT. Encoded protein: CSAEETDTQYF.